Listed here are 30 T cell receptor beta chains from one sample, sequenced in a study of OX40 agonist ivuxolimab in advanced cancers. The table came from immunoSEQ multiplex PCR; TCRdb's copy has only in-frame clones and leaves some out. The profile shows tens of thousands of clones, 83% of them singletons. The material was CD4+ or CD8+ T cells sorted from blood, obtained in a trial of the OX40 agonist ivuxolimab. The receptors originated from an adult with an advanced solid tumor such as melanoma, head and neck, liver or kidney cancer.

V is TRBV6-1 and J is TRBJ1-2; 7 bases are a match to TRBD1. The junction had 7 bases not matched to a gene; V was cut back by 6 bases and J by 0 bases. The germline gives CDR1 MNHNS, CDR2 SASEGT. CDR3 length: 15 amino acids. The CDR3 DNA follows: TGTGCCAGCAGGGAACCCGGGACAGCTAACTATGGCTACACCTTC. Residues: CASREPGTANYGYTF.

The J gene is TRBJ2-3, the V gene TRBV6-5; 9 bases agree with TRBD2. Germline CDR1 reads MNHEY; CDR2 reads SVGAGI. CDR3 length: 15 residues. V lost 6 bases to trimming and J lost 1 base; unmatched junction nucleotides: 5. Here the CDR3 reads CASSPLAGGTDTQYF. The CDR3, as DNA: TGTGCCAGCAGCCCCTTAGCGGGGGGCACAGATACGCAGTATTTT.

This clone has more than one count but fewer than ten. The CDR3 spells CASSLALGGGYYSYNEQFF. The CDR3 region has the DNA TGTGCCAGCAGCTTAGCGCTCGGGGGGGGCTACTACTCCTACAATGAGCAGTTCTTC. The chain uses TRBV7-2 and TRBJ2-1; 8 bases are a match to TRBD2. The germline V gene encodes CDR1 SGHTA and CDR2 FQGNSA. CDR3 size: 19 residues. Trimming cost V 0 bases and J 0 bases; bases outside gene matches: 10.

The chain employs TRBV11-2 and TRBJ2-7, with a tentative D call TRBD1 (6 bases). This CDR3 is built from 16 residues. Trimming shortened V by 1 base and J by 1 base, and 14 bases separated the two germline ends. CDR1 is SGHAT and CDR2 is FQNNGV in the germline V gene. The CDR3: CASSLVGGVGSYEQYF. The CDR3 nucleotides are TGTGCCAGCAGCTTAGTAGGGGGTGTTGGGTCCTACGAGCAGTACTTC.

V is TRBV9 and J is TRBJ2-3; 9 bases line up with TRBD1. J was trimmed by 1 base and V by 4 bases; bases with no gene match: 4. The CDR3 sequence is 15 residues long. Germline CDR1 reads SGDLS; CDR2 reads YYNGEE. CDR3 DNA sequence: TGTGCCAGCAGCTACTACAGGGGGCGCACAGATACGCAGTATTTT. This gives the protein CASSYYRGRTDTQYF.

This sequence joins TRBV6-7 and TRBJ2-7, with a tentative D call TRBD1 (6 bases). TRBV6-7 qualifies as an ORF whose function is uncertain. V was trimmed by 2 bases and J by 0 bases, leaving 17 bases between them. CDR3 size: 17 residues. The CDR3 sequence is CASSYRPPGTHSYEQYF. CDR3 sequence (DNA): TGTGCCAGCAGTTACCGTCCCCCCGGGACACACTCCTACGAGCAGTACTTC.

The chain links TRBV19 to TRBJ2-5, with 9 bases that match TRBD1. V shed 3 bases and J 2 bases; nucleotides not matched to a gene: 10. Germline V lookup: CDR1 LNHDA, CDR2 SQIVND (reference sequence). This CDR3 has 17 amino acids. Here the CDR3 DNA reads TGTGCCAGTAGTATTCCCCCACTGGGACAGGGACAAGAGACCCAGTACTTC. Its protein is CASSIPPLGQGQETQYF.

This clone was recorded only once. The chain is built from TRBV18 and TRBJ1-3; a weak D match, TRBD1 (6 bases). Trimming removed 3 bases from V and 2 bases from J, with 14 bases in between. The CDR3 consists of 16 residues. Germline-derived CDR1 and CDR2 are KGHSH and LQKENI. The CDR3 reads CASSPQRGATGNTIYF. The CDR3 region has the DNA TGTGCCAGCTCACCCCAGCGGGGGGCTACTGGAAACACCATATATTTT.

The chain joins TRBV4-3 to TRBJ2-3; D remains unclear. The CDR3 loop spans 14 amino acids. From germline, CDR1 is LGHNA and CDR2 YSLEER. V lost 1 base to trimming and J lost 2 bases, with 7 bases between them. CDR3 sequence reads: CASSQGYYTDTQYF. The CDR3 nucleotides read TGCGCCAGCAGCCAAGGCTACTACACAGATACGCAGTATTTT.

This chain connects TRBV30 to TRBJ2-5; perhaps TRBD1 as D (5 bases). Germline V gene data show CDR1 as GTSNPN and CDR2 as SVGIG (reference sequence). Trimming removed 6 bases at V and 4 bases at J, with 12 bases between. There are 12 residues in the CDR3. CDR3 in amino acids: CACAQGGETQYF. The CDR3 DNA reads as TGTGCCTGCGCGCAGGGTGGAGAGACCCAGTACTTC.

This clone was seen only once. In nucleotides, the CDR3 is TGTGCCAGCAGCCCGGGACGCGGCGGGACTACCAAAGAGACCCAGTACTTC. Protein: CASSPGRGGTTKETQYF. The genes are TRBV9 and TRBJ2-5, with 7 bases lining up with TRBD2. From germline, CDR1 is SGDLS and CDR2 YYNGEE. The CDR3 covers 17 residues. V gave up 4 bases and J gave up 3 bases; unmatched junction bases: 15.

The J gene is TRBJ2-2, the V gene TRBV5-1; D is perhaps TRBD2 (6 bases). The germline V and J ends were trimmed by 0 bases and 5 bases, with 8 bases remaining between them. The CDR3 contains 14 residues. Germline CDR1 is SGHRS and CDR2 is YFSETQ. CDR3 loop: CASSLAGGTGELFF. CDR3 bases: TGCGCCAGCAGCTTGGCTGGAGGGACCGGGGAGCTGTTTTTT.

Only a few counts were recorded for this clone. The CDR3 here is CASSQVGGRNTIYF. Written as DNA, the CDR3 is TGCGCCAGCAGCCAAGTGGGGGGGAGAAACACCATATATTTT. V gene TRBV4-3 combines with J gene TRBJ1-3, with D maybe TRBD1 (5 bases). Trimming pared 1 base from V and 5 bases from J, leaving 9 bases between. The CDR3 is 14 amino acids. The germline gives CDR1 LGHNA, CDR2 YSLEER.

This clone was found a few times. The chain combines TRBV7-9 with TRBJ2-7; 9 positions agree with TRBD1. Germline lookup yields CDR1 SEHNR and CDR2 FQNEAQ (reference sequence). V was clipped by 5 bases and J by 6 bases; unmatched bases: 11. CDR3 size: 15 residues. The CDR3 protein is CASSQRGQGLSEQYF. The CDR3 coding sequence is TGTGCCAGCAGCCAGAGGGGACAGGGTTTATCCGAGCAGTACTTC.

This CDR3 is CASRESDRLNEKLFF. The DNA of the CDR3 is TGTGCCAGCAGGGAATCGGACAGGTTGAATGAAAAACTGTTTTTT. The rearrangement joins TRBV6-5 to TRBJ1-4; the match to TRBD1 covers 7 bases. The CDR3 has 15 amino acids. After removal of 6 bases from V and 5 bases from J, the junction contained 9 bases not matched to a gene. Per germline, CDR1 MNHEY and CDR2 SVGAGI.

The CDR3 DNA follows: TGTGCCAGCAGCCCGCTAGCTAGCAGGGGGTACGAGCAGTACTTC. Protein: CASSPLASRGYEQYF. The chain couples TRBV6-6 to TRBJ2-7; 7 bases map to TRBD1. This CDR3 has 15 residues. The ends lost 6 bases at V and 4 bases at J; junction bases unmatched: 12. CDR1 MNHNY and CDR2 SVGAGI come from the germline V gene (reference sequence).

The J gene is TRBJ1-4, the V gene TRBV7-6, with TRBD1 matching over 7 bases. This CDR3 spans 16 amino acids. The junction had 4 bases not matched to a gene; V was cut back by 1 base and J by 2 bases. Looked up from germline, CDR1 is SGHVS and CDR2 is FNYEAQ. Here the CDR3 DNA reads TGTGCCAGCAGCTTAGAGGGGGCGACGACTAATGAAAAACTGTTTTTT. Amino acids: CASSLEGATTNEKLFF. Filled out from reference TRBV7-6 and TRBJ1-4, the complete variable domain reads GAGVSQSPRYKVTKRGQDVALRCDPISGHVSLYWYRQALGQGPEFLTYFNYEAQQDKSGLPNDRFSAERPEGSISTLTIQRTEQRDSAMYRCASSLEGATTNEKLFFGSGTQLSVL.

This chain links TRBV27 with TRBJ2-3; D is unclear. V was clipped by 2 bases and J by 0 bases, with 6 bases between them. Germline CDR1 MNHEY, CDR2 SMNVEV (reference sequence). The CDR3 spans 14 residues. The CDR3 sequence is CASSLRLSTDTQYF. The CDR3 DNA sequence: TGTGCCAGCAGTTTAAGGCTGAGCACAGATACGCAGTATTTT.

V gene TRBV2 combines with J gene TRBJ2-5; TRBD2 aligns across 13 bases. Germline V gives CDR1 SNHLY, CDR2 FYNNEI. This CDR3 contains 16 residues. Germline trimming cut 10 bases from V and 5 bases from J; bases unmatched to any gene: 13. The CDR3 nucleotides read TGTGCCACCCAACCGGGACAGGGACTAGCGGGGGAGACCCAGTACTTC. This translates into CATQPGQGLAGETQYF.

The V gene is TRBV2, the J gene TRBJ1-5, with D maybe TRBD1 (5 bases). The CDR3 runs 13 residues. The V end was cut by 7 bases, the J end by 7 bases, with 14 bases between. Germline CDR1 SNHLY, CDR2 FYNNEI. The CDR3 region has the DNA TGTGCCAGCAACCGGGACGCCGGACAGCCCCAGCATTTT. Translated: CASNRDAGQPQHF.

The chain combines TRBV19 with TRBJ1-1; D is unresolved. Germline CDR1 and CDR2: LNHDA and SQIVND (reference sequence). Trimming cost V 3 bases and J 1 base, with 12 bases left between them. The CDR3 covers 15 residues. The CDR3 nucleotides are TGTGCCAGTAGTATGGAGTCCCTTTGGAACACTGAAGCTTTCTTT. Translation gives CASSMESLWNTEAFF.

This chain uses TRBV7-9 with TRBJ1-1; D is uncertain. Germline-derived CDR1 and CDR2 are SEHNR and FQNEAQ (reference sequence). V shed 7 bases and J shed 6 bases, with 12 bases lying between them. The CDR3 totals 12 residues. The CDR3 protein is CASNALGAEAFF. The CDR3 bases are TGTGCCAGCAACGCGCTTGGGGCTGAAGCTTTCTTT.

The V and J genes are TRBV5-4 and TRBJ2-2; TRBD1 agrees at 9 bases. The CDR3 totals 14 residues. The germline V gene has CDR1 SGHNT and CDR2 YYREEE (reference sequence). J was trimmed by 7 bases and V by 4 bases; bases with no gene match: 5. Here the CDR3 DNA reads TGTGCCAGCAGCGGGGACAGGGAGGGCGGGGAGCTGTTTTTT. Translation: CASSGDREGGELFF.

CDR3 amino acids: CASSRTGSWYTF. In DNA, the CDR3 is TGTGCCAGCAGTCGGACAGGGTCCTGGTACACCTTC. The V gene is TRBV6-5, the J gene TRBJ1-2; 8 bases map to TRBD1. V shed 5 bases, J shed 11 bases, and the junction held 7 bases outside the gene matches. The germline gives CDR1 MNHEY, CDR2 SVGAGI. This CDR3 spans 12 amino acids.

The chain has TRBV7-9 and TRBJ2-1; perhaps TRBD1 as D (6 bases). The CDR3 is 16 amino acids. Trimming stripped 4 bases from V and 4 bases from J, with 17 bases between. The germline V gene has CDR1 SEHNR and CDR2 FQNEAQ (reference sequence). This CDR3 reads CASSSSTGRWYNEQFF. The CDR3 coding sequence is TGTGCCAGCAGCTCGTCAACAGGGAGATGGTACAATGAGCAGTTCTTC.

The chain recombines TRBV5-6 with TRBJ2-7, with TRBD1 matching 10 bases. CDR1 is SGHDT and CDR2 is YYEEEE in the germline V gene. The CDR3 is 16 residues long. Trimming removed 0 bases from V and 4 bases from J; junction bases left unmatched: 7. The CDR3, as DNA: TGTGCCAGCAGCTTGGCCCTTGGGACAGGGGTATACGAGCAGTACTTC. Protein sequence: CASSLALGTGVYEQYF.

The rearrangement uses TRBV7-9 and TRBJ2-4; TRBD1 matches 8 bases. Unmatched junction bases numbered 5, after V lost 4 bases and J lost 6 bases. Germline assignment: CDR1 SEHNR and CDR2 FQNEAQ (reference sequence). The CDR3 consists of 14 residues. CDR3 region: CASSSPDRGNIQYF. DNA of the CDR3: TGTGCCAGCAGCTCCCCCGACAGGGGAAACATTCAGTACTTC.

V is TRBV5-5 and J is TRBJ1-1; the D is unclear. Deletions cut 2 bases from V and 7 bases from J, with 15 bases between. Germline V gene data show CDR1 as SGHKS and CDR2 as YYEKEE (reference sequence). The CDR3 covers 14 residues. CDR3 protein: CASSLSQAWNEAFF. Written as DNA, the CDR3 is TGTGCCAGCAGCTTAAGTCAGGCCTGGAATGAAGCTTTCTTT.

J is TRBJ2-7 and V is TRBV6-5; 8 bases line up with TRBD1. The CDR3 runs 13 residues. Germline V lookup: CDR1 MNHEY, CDR2 SVGAGI. The trim removed 6 bases at V and 7 bases at J, leaving 8 bases unmatched. The CDR3 loop is CASRNRGVGEQYF. The CDR3 DNA follows: TGTGCCAGCAGGAACAGGGGGGTGGGGGAGCAGTACTTC.

The chain recombines TRBV5-4 with TRBJ2-3; no reliable D call. Trimming removed 2 bases at V and 3 bases at J, with 4 bases between. Germline assignment: CDR1 SGHNT and CDR2 YYREEE (reference sequence). There are 12 residues in the CDR3. CDR3 coding DNA: TGTGCCAGCAGCTTTGTTACAGATACGCAGTATTTT. Protein product: CASSFVTDTQYF.